Sequencing of this T cell receptor beta chain was carried out in a study of blood T cells in healthy people across ages. Study overall: About one barcoded beta molecule per two T cells was captured by template switching.

A sample-barcoded 5' primer and a J-beta primer mix were used in a second PCR of roughly 7 to 12 cycles. From the 5' RACE reads, TCRdb called clonotypes with MiXCR, one entry per CDR3 protein. The sample yields approximately 1.5 million distinct CDR3 sequences, roughly 30% seen once. The table lists this clonotype with many counts. The CDR3 contains 12 residues. Germline CDR1 DFQATT, CDR2 SNEGSKA (reference sequence). V shed 6 bases and J shed 3 bases, with 12 bases lying between them. The clonotype originates from a woman younger than 45 in good health. Sequencing was performed on blood. The genes are TRBV20-1 and TRBJ2-7; D tentatively fits TRBD1 or TRBD2 (6 bases each). The DNA for the CDR3 is TGCAGTGCCACGGGGGCGGGCTACGAGCAGTACTTC. This encodes CSATGAGYEQYF.